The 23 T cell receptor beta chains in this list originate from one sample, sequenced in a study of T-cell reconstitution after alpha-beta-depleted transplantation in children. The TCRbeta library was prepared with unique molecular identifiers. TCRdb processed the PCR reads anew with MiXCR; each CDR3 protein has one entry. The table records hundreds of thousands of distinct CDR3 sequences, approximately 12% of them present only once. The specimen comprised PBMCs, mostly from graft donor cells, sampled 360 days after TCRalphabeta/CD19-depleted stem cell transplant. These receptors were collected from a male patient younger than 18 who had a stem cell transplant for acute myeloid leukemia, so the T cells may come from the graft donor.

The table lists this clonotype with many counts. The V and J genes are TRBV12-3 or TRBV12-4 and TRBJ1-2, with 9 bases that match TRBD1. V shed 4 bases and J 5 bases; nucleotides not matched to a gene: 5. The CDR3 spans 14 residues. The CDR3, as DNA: TGTGCCAGCAGTTGGGCACAGGGGGCATATGGCTACACCTTC. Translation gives CASSWAQGAYGYTF.

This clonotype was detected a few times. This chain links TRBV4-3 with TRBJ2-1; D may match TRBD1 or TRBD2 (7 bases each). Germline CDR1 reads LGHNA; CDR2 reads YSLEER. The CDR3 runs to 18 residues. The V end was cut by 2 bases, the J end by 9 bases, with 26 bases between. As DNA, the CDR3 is TGCGCCAGCAGCCAACTCAGGGGGGGGGATGTTCACAACGCTGAGCAGTTCTTC. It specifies CASSQLRGGDVHNAEQFF.

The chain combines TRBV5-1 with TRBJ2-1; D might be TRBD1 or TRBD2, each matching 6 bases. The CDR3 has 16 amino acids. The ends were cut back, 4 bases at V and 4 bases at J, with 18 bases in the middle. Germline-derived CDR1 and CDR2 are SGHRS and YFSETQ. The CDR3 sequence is CASSQLGGRGYNEQFF. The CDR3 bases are TGCGCCAGCAGCCAGTTGGGGGGCCGAGGTTACAATGAGCAGTTCTTC.

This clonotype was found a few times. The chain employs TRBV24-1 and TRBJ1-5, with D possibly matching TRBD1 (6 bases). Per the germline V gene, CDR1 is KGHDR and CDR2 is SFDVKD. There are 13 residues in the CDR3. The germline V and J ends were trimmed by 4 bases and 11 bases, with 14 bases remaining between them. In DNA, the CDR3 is TGTGCCACCAGTGACTCAGGGGATCGGGCCCAGCATTTT. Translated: CATSDSGDRAQHF.

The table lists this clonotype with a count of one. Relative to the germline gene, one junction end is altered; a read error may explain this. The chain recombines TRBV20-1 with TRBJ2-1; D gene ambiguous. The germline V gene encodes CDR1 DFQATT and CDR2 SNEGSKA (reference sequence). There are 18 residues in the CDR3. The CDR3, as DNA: TGCTGTGCTAGAGATCGACTCAGGAGAGAAAGCTCCTACAATGAGCAGTTCTTC. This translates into CCARDRLRRESSYNEQFF.

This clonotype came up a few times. The CDR3 loop reads CSARDFRRATGTEAFF. The CDR3 nucleotides are TGCAGTGCTAGAGATTTCAGGAGGGCGACGGGCACTGAAGCTTTCTTT. The rearrangement joins TRBV20-1 to TRBJ1-1; D gene uncertain. Trimming took 0 bases from V and 4 from J, leaving 18 bases between them. Per the germline V gene, CDR1 is DFQATT and CDR2 is SNEGSKA (reference sequence). CDR3 length: 16 residues.

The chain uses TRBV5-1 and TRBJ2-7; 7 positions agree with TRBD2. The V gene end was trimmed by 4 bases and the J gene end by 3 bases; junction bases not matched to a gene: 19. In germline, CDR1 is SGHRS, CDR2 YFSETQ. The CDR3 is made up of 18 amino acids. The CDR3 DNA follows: TGCGCCAGCAGCCCCCGGGGGGTAGAGCGGGAACAATACTACGAGCAGTACTTC. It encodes CASSPRGVEREQYYEQYF.

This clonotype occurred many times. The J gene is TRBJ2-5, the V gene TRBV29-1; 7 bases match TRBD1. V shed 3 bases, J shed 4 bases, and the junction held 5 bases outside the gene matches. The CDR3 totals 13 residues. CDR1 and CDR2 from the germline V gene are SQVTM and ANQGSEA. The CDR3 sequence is CSVDGTVVETQYF. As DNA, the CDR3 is TGCAGCGTTGACGGGACAGTAGTAGAGACCCAGTACTTC.

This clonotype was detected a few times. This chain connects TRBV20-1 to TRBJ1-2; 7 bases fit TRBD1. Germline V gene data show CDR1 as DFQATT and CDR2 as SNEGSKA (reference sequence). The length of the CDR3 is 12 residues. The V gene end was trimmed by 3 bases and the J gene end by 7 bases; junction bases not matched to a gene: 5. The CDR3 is CSASLGQAGYTF. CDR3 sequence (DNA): TGCAGTGCTAGCCTTGGACAGGCTGGCTACACCTTC.

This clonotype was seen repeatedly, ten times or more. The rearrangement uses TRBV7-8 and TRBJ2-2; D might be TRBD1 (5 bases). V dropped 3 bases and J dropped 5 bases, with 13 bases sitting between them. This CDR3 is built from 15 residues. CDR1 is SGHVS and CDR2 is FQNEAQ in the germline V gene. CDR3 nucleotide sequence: TGTGCCAGCAGCTTTCGGGTGAGACAGACCGGGGAGCTGTTTTTT. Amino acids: CASSFRVRQTGELFF.

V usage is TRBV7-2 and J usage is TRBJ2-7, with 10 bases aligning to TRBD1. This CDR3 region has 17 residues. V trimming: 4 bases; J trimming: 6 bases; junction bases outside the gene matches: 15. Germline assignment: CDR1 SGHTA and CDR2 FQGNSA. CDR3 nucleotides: TGTGCCAGCAGCTCAGCTGACAGGGGGCTAATGAAGGCCGAGCAGTACTTC. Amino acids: CASSSADRGLMKAEQYF.

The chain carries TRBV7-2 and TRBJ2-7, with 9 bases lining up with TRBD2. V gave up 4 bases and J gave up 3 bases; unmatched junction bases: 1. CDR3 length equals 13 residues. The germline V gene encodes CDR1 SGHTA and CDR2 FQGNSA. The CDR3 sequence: CASSSRGGYEQYF. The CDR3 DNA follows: TGTGCCAGCAGCTCGCGGGGGGGCTACGAGCAGTACTTC.

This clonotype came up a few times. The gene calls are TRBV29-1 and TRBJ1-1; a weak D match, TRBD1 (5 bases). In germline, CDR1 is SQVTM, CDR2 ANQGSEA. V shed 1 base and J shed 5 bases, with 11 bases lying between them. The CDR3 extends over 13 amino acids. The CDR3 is CSVEGRGWTEAFF. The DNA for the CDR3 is TGCAGCGTTGAAGGGCGGGGGTGGACTGAAGCTTTCTTT.

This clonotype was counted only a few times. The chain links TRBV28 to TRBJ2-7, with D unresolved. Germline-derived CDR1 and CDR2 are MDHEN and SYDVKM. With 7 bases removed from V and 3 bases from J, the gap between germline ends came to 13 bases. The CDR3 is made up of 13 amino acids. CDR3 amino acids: CASTPRAFYEQYF. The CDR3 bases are TGTGCCAGCACTCCCCGAGCCTTCTACGAGCAGTACTTC.

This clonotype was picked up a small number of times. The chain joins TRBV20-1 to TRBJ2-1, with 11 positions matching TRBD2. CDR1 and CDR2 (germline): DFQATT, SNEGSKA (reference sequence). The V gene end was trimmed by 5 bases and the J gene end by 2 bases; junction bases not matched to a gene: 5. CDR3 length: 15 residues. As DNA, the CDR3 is TGCAGTGCTTTCCGACTAGCGGGAACCTACAATGAGCAGTTCTTC. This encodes CSAFRLAGTYNEQFF.

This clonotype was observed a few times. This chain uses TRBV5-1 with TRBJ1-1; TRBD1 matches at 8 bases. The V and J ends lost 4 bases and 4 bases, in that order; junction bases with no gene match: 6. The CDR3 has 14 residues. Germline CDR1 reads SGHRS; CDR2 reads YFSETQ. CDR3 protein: CASSDDRGFTEAFF. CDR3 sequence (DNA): TGCGCCAGCAGCGATGACAGGGGCTTCACTGAAGCTTTCTTT. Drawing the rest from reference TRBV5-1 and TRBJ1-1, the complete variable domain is KAGVTQTPRYLIKTRGQQVTLSCSPISGHRSVSWYQQTPGQGLQFLFEYFSETQRNKGNFPGRFSGRQFSNSRSEMNVSTLELGDSALYLCASSDDRGFTEAFFGQGTRLTVV.

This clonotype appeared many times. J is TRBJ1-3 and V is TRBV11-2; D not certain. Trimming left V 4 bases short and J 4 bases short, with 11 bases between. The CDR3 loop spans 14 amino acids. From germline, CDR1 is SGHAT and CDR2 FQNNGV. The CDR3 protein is CASSSPRLGNTIYF. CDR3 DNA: TGTGCCAGCAGCTCCCCACGACTCGGAAACACCATATATTTT. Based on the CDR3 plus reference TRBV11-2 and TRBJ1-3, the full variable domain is EAGVAQSPRYKIIEKRQSVAFWCNPISGHATLYWYQQILGQGPKLLIQFQNNGVVDDSQLPKDRFSAERLKGVDSTLKIQPAKLEDSAVYLCASSSPRLGNTIYFGEGSWLTVV.

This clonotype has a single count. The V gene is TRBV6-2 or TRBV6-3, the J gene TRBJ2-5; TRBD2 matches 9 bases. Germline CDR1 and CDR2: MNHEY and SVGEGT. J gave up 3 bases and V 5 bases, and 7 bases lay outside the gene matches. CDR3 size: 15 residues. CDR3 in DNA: TGTGCCAGCAGTCCGCCGCGACTAGCGGAAGAGACCCAGTACTTC. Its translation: CASSPPRLAEETQYF.

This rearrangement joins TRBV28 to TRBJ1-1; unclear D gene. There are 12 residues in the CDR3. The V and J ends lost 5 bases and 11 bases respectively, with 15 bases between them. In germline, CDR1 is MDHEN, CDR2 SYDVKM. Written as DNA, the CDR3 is TGTGCCAGCAGTCCGCTTCGGGGTCGGGCTTTCTTT. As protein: CASSPLRGRAFF.

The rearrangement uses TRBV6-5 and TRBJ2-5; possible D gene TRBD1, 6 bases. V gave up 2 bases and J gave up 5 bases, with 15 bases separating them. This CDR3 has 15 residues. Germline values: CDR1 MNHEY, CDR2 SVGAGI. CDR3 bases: TGTGCCAGCAGTTACCTGACAGGCCTGGAGGAGACCCAGTACTTC. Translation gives CASSYLTGLEETQYF.

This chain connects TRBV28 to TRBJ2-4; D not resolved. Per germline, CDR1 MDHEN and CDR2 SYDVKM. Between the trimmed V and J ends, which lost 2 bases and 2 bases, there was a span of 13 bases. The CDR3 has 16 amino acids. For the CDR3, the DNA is TGTGCCAGCAGTTTAGCAGGTAGTTTAACCAAAAACATTCAGTACTTC. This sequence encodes CASSLAGSLTKNIQYF.

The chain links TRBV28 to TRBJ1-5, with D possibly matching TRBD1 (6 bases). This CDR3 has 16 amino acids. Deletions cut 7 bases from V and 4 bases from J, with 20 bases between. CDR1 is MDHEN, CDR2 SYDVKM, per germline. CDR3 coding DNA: TGTGCCAGCACCTCCCGACAGGTCGGGCCTAATCAGCCCCAGCATTTT. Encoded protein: CASTSRQVGPNQPQHF. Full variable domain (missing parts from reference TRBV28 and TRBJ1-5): DVKVTQSSRYLVKRTGEKVFLECVQDMDHENMFWYRQDPGLGLRLIYFSYDVKMKEKGDIPEGYSVSREKKERFSLILESASTNQTSMYLCASTSRQVGPNQPQHFGDGTRLSIL.

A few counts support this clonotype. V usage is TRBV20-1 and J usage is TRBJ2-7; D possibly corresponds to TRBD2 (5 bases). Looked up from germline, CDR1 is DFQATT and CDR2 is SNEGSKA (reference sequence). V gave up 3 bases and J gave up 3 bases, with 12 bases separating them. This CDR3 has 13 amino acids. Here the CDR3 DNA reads TGCAGTGCTAGTATACTAGTCGGCTACGAGCAGTACTTC. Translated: CSASILVGYEQYF.